This entry lists 22 T cell receptor beta chains sequenced from one sample in a study of shared clonotypes between healthy human individuals. Sequencing was performed with immunoSEQ multiplex PCR; in TCRdb, only in-frame clones are kept and a portion is missing. The sample shows hundreds of thousands of clones, roughly 92% of them seen only once. Naivety among CD8 cells was defined by CD45RO negativity and positive CCR7 selection, thereby excluding terminally differentiated effector memory CD45RA+ cells. The specimen was naive CD8+ T cells sorted from blood. These receptors were collected from a man between 25 and 39 years old in good health.

The chain is built from TRBV7-8 and TRBJ2-7; D is perhaps TRBD1 or TRBD2 (5 bases each). Germline CDR1 is SGHVS and CDR2 is FQNEAQ. The CDR3 extends over 13 amino acids. Trimming removed 4 bases at V and 4 bases at J, with 11 bases between. The CDR3 reads CASSSAGGYEQYF. The CDR3 DNA sequence: TGTGCCAGCAGCTCGGCTGGGGGTTACGAGCAGTACTTC.

This chain connects TRBV6-4 to TRBJ2-5, with 8 bases identical to TRBD1. The CDR3 loop spans 13 amino acids. Germline V gives CDR1 MRHNA, CDR2 SNTAGT. Trimming at V came to 5 bases and at J to 4 bases, leaving 3 bases not matched to a gene. The chain's CDR3 is CASSFTGGETQYF. For the CDR3, the DNA is TGTGCCAGCAGTTTTACAGGGGGAGAGACCCAGTACTTC.

V usage is TRBV5-6 and J usage is TRBJ2-3, with no clear D. V was pared by 0 bases and J by 4 bases, with 9 bases between. CDR1 and CDR2 (germline): SGHDT, YYEEEE. CDR3 size: 14 residues. This CDR3 is CASSLARVADTQYF. CDR3 bases: TGTGCCAGCAGCTTGGCAAGGGTAGCAGATACGCAGTATTTT.

The chain links TRBV19 to TRBJ2-7; no reliable D call. The CDR3 is 13 amino acids. The germline V gene encodes CDR1 LNHDA and CDR2 SQIVND (reference sequence). The V end was cut by 5 bases, the J end by 2 bases, with 10 bases between. In DNA form, the CDR3 reads TGTGCCAGTAGTTGGTCAGTAACCTACGAGCAGTACTTC. Its translation: CASSWSVTYEQYF.

The J gene is TRBJ2-7, the V gene TRBV5-5; 11 nucleotides match TRBD2. V shed 2 bases, J shed 5 bases, and the junction held 3 bases outside the gene matches. CDR1 is SGHKS and CDR2 is YYEKEE in the germline V gene (reference sequence). The CDR3 is 14 residues long. The CDR3 nucleotides read TGTGCCAGCAGCTTAAGACTAGCGGGGAACGAGCAGTACTTC. Protein: CASSLRLAGNEQYF.

The CDR3 region has the DNA TGTGCCAGAAGCAATAGGGGGCGATTAGCCAAAAACATTCAGTACTTC. This gives the protein CARSNRGRLAKNIQYF. The chain joins TRBV5-3 to TRBJ2-4; 7 nucleotides agree with TRBD1. TRBV5-3 carries the ORF label, with uncertain function. Trimming removed 4 bases from V and 0 bases from J; junction bases left unmatched: 7. The length of the CDR3 is 16 residues.

The chain is built from TRBV4-1 and TRBJ2-7; D is uncertain. Looked up from germline, CDR1 is MGHRA and CDR2 is YSYEKL. The V gene lost 4 bases and the J gene lost 2 bases, with 9 bases spanning the gap. The CDR3 consists of 13 residues. CDR3 sequence: CASSPLVTYEQYF. CDR3 coding DNA: TGCGCCAGCAGCCCCCTAGTCACCTACGAGCAGTACTTC.

The rearrangement uses TRBV6-6 and TRBJ2-3; a possible D gene is TRBD2 (5 bases). The CDR3 has 15 residues. Germline CDR1 reads MNHNY; CDR2 reads SVGAGI (reference sequence). The V end was cut by 2 bases, the J end by 2 bases, with 11 bases between. The CDR3 spells CASSYEPGNTDTQYF. In DNA form, the CDR3 reads TGTGCCAGCAGTTACGAACCGGGAAACACAGATACGCAGTATTTT.

The V gene is TRBV6-6, the J gene TRBJ2-5; D ambiguous. The germline V gene has CDR1 MNHNY and CDR2 SVGAGI (reference sequence). This CDR3 is 13 amino acids long. With 6 bases removed from V and 12 bases from J, the gap between germline ends came to 20 bases. The CDR3 spells CASRIKLSWNKYF. The CDR3 DNA reads as TGTGCCAGCAGAATAAAACTATCGTGGAATAAGTACTTC.

The chain is built from TRBV9 and TRBJ2-1, with D uncertain. Germline V CDR1 and CDR2: SGDLS, YYNGEE. CDR3 length: 15 residues. Trimming cost V 3 bases and J 3 bases, with 13 bases left between them. CDR3 in DNA: TGTGCCAGCAGCGGCCCCAATCTAAACTACAATGAGCAGTTCTTC. It translates to CASSGPNLNYNEQFF.

The chain combines TRBV11-2 with TRBJ2-1, with 8 bases identical to TRBD2. Germline V gene lookup returns CDR1 SGHAT and CDR2 FQNNGV. The CDR3 consists of 15 residues. J gave up 10 bases and V 1 base, and 9 bases lay outside the gene matches. In DNA, the CDR3 is TGTGCCAGCAGCTTAGCGGGAGGGCCAATAGTGGAGCAGTTCTTC. It specifies CASSLAGGPIVEQFF. Using reference TRBV11-2 and TRBJ2-1 for the parts outside the CDR3, the full variable domain is EAGVAQSPRYKIIEKRQSVAFWCNPISGHATLYWYQQILGQGPKLLIQFQNNGVVDDSQLPKDRFSAERLKGVDSTLKIQPAKLEDSAVYLCASSLAGGPIVEQFFGPGTRLTVL.

This chain connects TRBV30 to TRBJ1-2, with 8 bases aligning to TRBD1. The CDR3 has 14 residues. Germline V gene sequence: CDR1 GTSNPN, CDR2 SVGIG (reference sequence). The ends lost 4 bases at V and 3 bases at J; junction bases unmatched: 7. The CDR3 region is CAWTTGTGDYGYTF. CDR3 DNA: TGTGCCTGGACCACCGGGACAGGAGACTATGGCTACACCTTC. Variable domain in full (rest from reference TRBV30 and TRBJ1-2): SQTIHQWPATLVQPVGSPLSLECTVEGTSNPNLYWYRQAAGRGLQLLFYSVGIGQISSEVPQNLSASRPQDRQFILSSKKLLLSDSGFYLCAWTTGTGDYGYTFGSGTRLTVV.

This rearrangement joins TRBV5-1 to TRBJ2-7; tentative D call: TRBD1 (6 bases). CDR1 and CDR2 from the germline V gene are SGHRS and YFSETQ. V was clipped by 4 bases and J by 2 bases, with 13 bases between them. CDR3 length: 14 amino acids. The CDR3 coding sequence is TGCGCCAGCAGCCCCTATACAGGGACCTACGAGCAGTACTTC. This translates into CASSPYTGTYEQYF.

Notes on this clone: This CDR3 is also generated by other DNA sequences in the sample. The chain uses TRBV4-3 and TRBJ2-3; no firm D call. With 0 bases removed from V and 4 bases from J, the gap between germline ends came to 5 bases. Per the germline V gene, CDR1 is LGHNA and CDR2 is YSLEER. The CDR3 consists of 13 residues. The CDR3 region has the DNA TGCGCCAGCAGCCAAGATCCCCCAGATACGCAGTATTTT. Translated, it gives CASSQDPPDTQYF.

The chain carries TRBV25-1 and TRBJ2-7; D assignment may be TRBD1 or TRBD2 (7 bases each). The germline V gene has CDR1 MGHDK and CDR2 SYGVNS. CDR3 length: 14 amino acids. The V gene lost 2 bases and the J gene lost 1 base, with 9 bases spanning the gap. The CDR3 reads CASSEQGGSYEQYF. Written as DNA, the CDR3 is TGTGCCAGCAGTGAACAGGGGGGGTCCTACGAGCAGTACTTC.

The gene calls are TRBV10-3 and TRBJ2-3; D uncertain. The CDR3 length is 15 residues. V was trimmed by 8 bases and J by 1 base, leaving 16 bases between them. Per the germline V gene, CDR1 is ENHRY and CDR2 is SYGVKD. The CDR3 here is CAIGLPNLGTDTQYF. The CDR3 coding sequence is TGTGCCATCGGTCTCCCGAATCTAGGCACAGATACGCAGTATTTT.

V is TRBV28 and J is TRBJ1-1, with 8 nucleotides matching TRBD1. The CDR3 consists of 12 residues. With V trimmed by 10 bases and J by 4 bases, 5 bases remained unmatched. Germline CDR1 is MDHEN and CDR2 is SYDVKM. The CDR3 loop is CATTGEGTEAFF. CDR3 sequence (DNA): TGTGCCACGACAGGGGAAGGCACTGAAGCTTTCTTT. The full variable domain, with the rest looked up from reference TRBV28 and TRBJ1-1, is DVKVTQSSRYLVKRTGEKVFLECVQDMDHENMFWYRQDPGLGLRLIYFSYDVKMKEKGDIPEGYSVSREKKERFSLILESASTNQTSMYLCATTGEGTEAFFGQGTRLTVV.

The V call is TRBV10-3, the J call TRBJ1-2; no clear D. The germline V gene encodes CDR1 ENHRY and CDR2 SYGVKD. Trimming took 0 bases from V and 4 from J, leaving 18 bases between them. This CDR3 is built from 17 residues. The CDR3 sequence is CAISESGPVGAVYGYTF. In DNA form, the CDR3 reads TGTGCCATCAGTGAGTCCGGCCCGGTGGGAGCCGTCTATGGCTACACCTTC.

V usage is TRBV11-3 and J usage is TRBJ2-7; D remains ambiguous. CDR1 and CDR2 from the germline V gene are SGHNT and YENEEA. V dropped 3 bases and J dropped 2 bases, with 8 bases sitting between them. This CDR3 has 13 amino acids. CDR3 bases: TGTGCCAGCAGCTTCGGTGTCGCCTACGAGCAGTACTTC. Translating gives CASSFGVAYEQYF.

This chain links TRBV7-8 with TRBJ1-1; D gene ambiguous. Deletions cut 5 bases from V and 5 bases from J, with 15 bases between. Looked up from germline, CDR1 is SGHVS and CDR2 is FQNEAQ. CDR3 length equals 14 residues. CDR3 bases: TGTGCCAGCAGCCCGGCCCTTGAAGGGACTGAAGCTTTCTTT. It codes for CASSPALEGTEAFF.

The V and J genes are TRBV18 and TRBJ2-7; the D gene could be TRBD1 or TRBD2 (6 bases each). The CDR3 is 15 amino acids. V lost 6 bases, J lost 4 bases, and 19 bases lay in between. Germline V gene sequence: CDR1 KGHSH, CDR2 LQKENI. The CDR3 DNA is TGTGCCAGCTCCGCGGAACCGGGGGCCGGATACGAGCAGTACTTC. This codes for CASSAEPGAGYEQYF.

The J gene is TRBJ2-2, the V gene TRBV10-3; 8 nucleotides match TRBD2. CDR3 size: 15 residues. From germline, CDR1 is ENHRY and CDR2 SYGVKD. Trimming took 4 bases from V and 0 from J; bases not matched to a gene: 1. The CDR3 DNA sequence: TGTGCCATCAGTGTAGCGGGAACGAACACCGGGGAGCTGTTTTTT. It codes for CAISVAGTNTGELFF.